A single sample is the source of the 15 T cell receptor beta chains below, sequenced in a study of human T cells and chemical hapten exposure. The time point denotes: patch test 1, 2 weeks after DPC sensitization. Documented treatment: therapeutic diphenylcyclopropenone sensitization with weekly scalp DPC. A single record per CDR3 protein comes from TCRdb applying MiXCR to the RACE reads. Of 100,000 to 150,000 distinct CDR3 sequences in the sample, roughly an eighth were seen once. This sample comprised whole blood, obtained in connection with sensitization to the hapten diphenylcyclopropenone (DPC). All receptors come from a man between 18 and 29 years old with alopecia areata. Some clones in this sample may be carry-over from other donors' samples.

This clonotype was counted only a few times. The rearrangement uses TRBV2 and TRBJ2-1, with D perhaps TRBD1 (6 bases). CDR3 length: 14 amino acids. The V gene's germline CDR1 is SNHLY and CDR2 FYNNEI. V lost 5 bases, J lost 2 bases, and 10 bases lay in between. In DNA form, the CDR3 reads TGTGCCAGCAGTATCAGGGGTACCTACAATGAGCAGTTCTTC. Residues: CASSIRGTYNEQFF.

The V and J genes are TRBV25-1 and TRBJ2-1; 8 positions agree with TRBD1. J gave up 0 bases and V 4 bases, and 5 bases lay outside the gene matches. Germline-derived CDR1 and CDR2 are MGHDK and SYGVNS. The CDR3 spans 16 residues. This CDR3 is CASSGRTGSSYNEQFF. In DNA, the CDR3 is TGTGCCAGCAGTGGACGGACAGGGAGCTCCTACAATGAGCAGTTCTTC.

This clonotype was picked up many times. CDR3: CASSLQNTEAFF. CDR3 sequence (DNA): TGTGCCAGCAGCTTACAGAACACTGAAGCTTTCTTT. The chain employs TRBV7-8 and TRBJ1-1; D gene uncertain. V shed 2 bases and J shed 1 base, with 2 bases lying between them. The germline gives CDR1 SGHVS, CDR2 FQNEAQ. The CDR3 totals 12 residues.

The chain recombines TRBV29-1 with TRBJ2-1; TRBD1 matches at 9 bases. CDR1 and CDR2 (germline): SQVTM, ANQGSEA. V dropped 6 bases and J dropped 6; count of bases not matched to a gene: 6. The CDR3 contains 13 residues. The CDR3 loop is CSVPGQGINEQFF. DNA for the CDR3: TGCAGCGTGCCGGGACAGGGAATCAATGAGCAGTTCTTC.

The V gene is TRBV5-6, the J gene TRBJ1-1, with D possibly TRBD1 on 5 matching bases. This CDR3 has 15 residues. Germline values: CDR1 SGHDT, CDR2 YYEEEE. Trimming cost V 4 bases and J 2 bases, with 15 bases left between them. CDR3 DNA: TGTGCCAGCAGCCCCCATGGGGGAATAAACACTGAAGCTTTCTTT. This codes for CASSPHGGINTEAFF.

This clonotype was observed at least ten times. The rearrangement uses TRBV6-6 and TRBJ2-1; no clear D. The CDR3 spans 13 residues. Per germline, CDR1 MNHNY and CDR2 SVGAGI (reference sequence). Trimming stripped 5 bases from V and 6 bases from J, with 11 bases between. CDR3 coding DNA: TGTGCCAGCAGTACCTTGGTTATCAATGAGCAGTTCTTC. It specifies CASSTLVINEQFF.

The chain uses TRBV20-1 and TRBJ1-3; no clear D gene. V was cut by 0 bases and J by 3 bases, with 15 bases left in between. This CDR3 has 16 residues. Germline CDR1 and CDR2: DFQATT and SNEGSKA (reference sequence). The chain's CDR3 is CSARDKIRPVGNTIYF. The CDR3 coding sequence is TGCAGTGCTAGAGATAAGATCAGGCCGGTTGGAAACACCATATATTTT.

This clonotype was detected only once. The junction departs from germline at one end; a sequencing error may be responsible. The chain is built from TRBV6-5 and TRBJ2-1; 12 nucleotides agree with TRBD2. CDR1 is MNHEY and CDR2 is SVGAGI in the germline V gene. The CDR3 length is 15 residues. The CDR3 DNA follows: TGTGCCAGCAGGACAACTAGCGGGGGGTACAATGAGCAATTCTTC. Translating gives CASRTTSGGYNEQFF.

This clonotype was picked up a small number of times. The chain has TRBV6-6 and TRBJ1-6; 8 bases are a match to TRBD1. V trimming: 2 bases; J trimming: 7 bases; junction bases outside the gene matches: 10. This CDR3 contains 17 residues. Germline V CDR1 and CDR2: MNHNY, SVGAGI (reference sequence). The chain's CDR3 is CASSYRQGSKSNSPLHF. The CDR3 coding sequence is TGTGCCAGCAGTTACCGACAGGGGAGTAAGTCCAATTCACCCCTCCACTTT.

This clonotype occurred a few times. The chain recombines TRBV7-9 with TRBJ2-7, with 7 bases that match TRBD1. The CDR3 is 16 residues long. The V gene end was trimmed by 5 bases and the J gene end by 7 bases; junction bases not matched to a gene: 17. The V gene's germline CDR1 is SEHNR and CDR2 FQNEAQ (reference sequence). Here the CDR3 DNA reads TGTGCCAGCAGCGTCTCCCCCGGGACAGAGCCGGATGAGCAGTACGTC. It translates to CASSVSPGTEPDEQYV.

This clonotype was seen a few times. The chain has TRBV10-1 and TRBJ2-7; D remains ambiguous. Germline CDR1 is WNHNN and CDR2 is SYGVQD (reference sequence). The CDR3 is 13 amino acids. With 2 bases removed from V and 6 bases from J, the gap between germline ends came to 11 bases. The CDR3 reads CASSEQGISEQYF. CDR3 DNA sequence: TGCGCCAGCAGTGAGCAAGGAATTTCCGAGCAGTACTTC.

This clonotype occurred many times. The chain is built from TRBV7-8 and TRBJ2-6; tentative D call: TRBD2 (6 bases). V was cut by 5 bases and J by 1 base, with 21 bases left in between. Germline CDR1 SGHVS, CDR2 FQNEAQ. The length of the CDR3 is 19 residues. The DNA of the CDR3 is TGTGCCAGCAGCCCGGGACTGGCGCATGCACGATCTGGGGCCAACGTCCTGACTTTC. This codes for CASSPGLAHARSGANVLTF.

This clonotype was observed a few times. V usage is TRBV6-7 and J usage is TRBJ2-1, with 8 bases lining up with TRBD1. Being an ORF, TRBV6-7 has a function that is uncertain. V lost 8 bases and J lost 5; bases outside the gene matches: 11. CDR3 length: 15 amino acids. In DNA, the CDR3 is TGTGCCAGCGGGACGGACAGGGAATACCACAATGAGCAGTTCTTC. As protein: CASGTDREYHNEQFF.

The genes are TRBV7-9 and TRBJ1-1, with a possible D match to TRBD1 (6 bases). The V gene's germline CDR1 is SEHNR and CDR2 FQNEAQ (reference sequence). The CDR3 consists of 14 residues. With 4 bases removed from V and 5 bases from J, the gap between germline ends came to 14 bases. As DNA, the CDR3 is TGTGCCAGCAGCTCTATCTACAGGGTGACTGAAGCTTTCTTT. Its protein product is CASSSIYRVTEAFF.

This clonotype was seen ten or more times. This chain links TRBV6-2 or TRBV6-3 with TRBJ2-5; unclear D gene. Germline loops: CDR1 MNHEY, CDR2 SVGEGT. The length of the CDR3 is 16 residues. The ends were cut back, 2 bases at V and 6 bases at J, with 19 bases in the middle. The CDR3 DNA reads TGTGCCAGCAGTTACCTATTGGGTAACCCCCAGAAGACCCAGTACTTC. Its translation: CASSYLLGNPQKTQYF.